The 14 T cell receptor beta chains given below trace back to one sample, sequenced in a study of CD8 T cells in ankylosing spondylitis. Study results and caveats: Among TCR beta sequences, a motif of fewer than 10 highly homologous variants appeared characteristic of ankylosing spondylitis blood.

TCRdb reprocessed the 5' RACE reads with MiXCR, giving one entry per CDR3 protein. The sample holds about 450,000 distinct CDR3 sequences, about 25% seen once. Their antigens are not known. Sequenced input: blood, either unsorted or a sorted T cell fraction (not recorded which). The receptor source for this set is a male donor with ankylosing spondylitis.

The V and J genes are TRBV6-2 or TRBV6-3 and TRBJ2-1; 9 positions match TRBD1. Germline values: CDR1 MNHEY, CDR2 SVGEGT. The CDR3 extends over 14 amino acids. V shed 4 bases and J 8 bases; nucleotides not matched to a gene: 6. CDR3 amino acids: CASSSGTGIDEQFF. The CDR3 DNA reads TGTGCCAGCAGTTCCGGGACAGGGATCGATGAGCAGTTCTTC.

This clonotype was recorded many times. The chain employs TRBV6-2 or TRBV6-3 and TRBJ2-5; 14 nucleotides line up with TRBD2. With 6 bases clipped from V and 4 bases from J, the junction kept 10 bases outside the gene matches. CDR3 length equals 17 residues. In germline, CDR1 is MNHEY, CDR2 SVGEGT. The CDR3 DNA follows: TGTGCCAGCAGCTGGGGACTAGCGGGAGTCTGGGGAGAGACCCAGTACTTC. It is translated as CASSWGLAGVWGETQYF.

This clonotype was observed a few times. The gene calls are TRBV20-1 and TRBJ2-1; 11 bases are shared with TRBD2. The CDR3 covers 16 residues. Germline V gene lookup returns CDR1 DFQATT and CDR2 SNEGSKA (reference sequence). V lost 5 bases, J lost 2 bases, and 8 bases stayed unmatched. The DNA of the CDR3 is TGCAGTGCTGGGGGGACTAGCGGACCCGCCTACAATGAGCAGTTCTTC. Protein: CSAGGTSGPAYNEQFF.

A word on this clonotype: At one boundary the junction diverges from the germline segment, which might be a read error. The chain recombines TRBV29-1 with TRBJ2-1; weak D call: TRBD1 (6 bases). The CDR3 is made up of 13 amino acids. From germline, CDR1 is SQVTM and CDR2 ANQGSEA. CDR3 DNA: TGCAGCCTTGAGAGGGGGTCCTACAATGAGCAGTTCTTC. Translation gives CSLERGSYNEQFF.

This chain uses TRBV20-1 with TRBJ1-3, with D unclear. The germline V and J ends were trimmed by 3 bases and 4 bases, with 7 bases remaining between them. Germline assignment: CDR1 DFQATT and CDR2 SNEGSKA (reference sequence). The CDR3 covers 12 residues. The CDR3 nucleotides are TGCAGTGCTAGGGTCTACGGAAACACCATATATTTT. It specifies CSARVYGNTIYF.

The V call is TRBV18, the J call TRBJ1-1, with unresolved D. Trimming stripped 1 base from V and 2 bases from J, with 11 bases between. The germline V gene encodes CDR1 KGHSH and CDR2 LQKENI. This CDR3 is 15 amino acids long. CDR3 residues: CASSPQSRVNTEAFF. For the CDR3, the DNA is TGTGCCAGCTCACCACAATCGAGGGTAAACACTGAAGCTTTCTTT.

This clonotype was seen ten or more times. The chain links TRBV20-1 to TRBJ2-5, with 10 bases fitting TRBD2. The CDR3 is made up of 15 amino acids. The trim removed 0 bases at V and 7 bases at J, leaving 8 bases unmatched. The germline V gene has CDR1 DFQATT and CDR2 SNEGSKA (reference sequence). Here the CDR3 reads CSARESLAGVLTQYF. The DNA for the CDR3 is TGCAGTGCTAGAGAGAGTCTAGCGGGAGTTTTGACCCAGTACTTC.

The chain is built from TRBV7-9 and TRBJ1-3; D is uncertain. The germline V and J ends were trimmed by 0 bases and 5 bases, with 14 bases remaining between them. The germline CDR1 and CDR2 sequences are SEHNR and FQNEAQ (reference sequence). The CDR3 consists of 16 residues. The CDR3 loop reads CASSLARTGVRNTIYF. The CDR3 nucleotides are TGTGCCAGCAGCTTAGCGCGGACTGGAGTGAGAAACACCATATATTTT.

The rearrangement joins TRBV4-2 to TRBJ1-6; D not resolved. Looked up from germline, CDR1 is LGHNA and CDR2 is YNFKEQ. CDR3 size: 16 residues. V lost 0 bases to trimming and J lost 11 bases, with 17 bases between them. The CDR3, as DNA: TGTGCCAGCAGCCAAGATCAAAGGGCTCACAATACACCCCTCCACTTT. Its translation is CASSQDQRAHNTPLHF.

CDR3: CASSHGGATDTQYF. The CDR3 nucleotides read TGTGCCAGCAGCCATGGGGGGGCCACAGATACGCAGTATTTT. V and J are TRBV3-1 and TRBJ2-3; weak D call: TRBD2 (7 bases). The CDR3 loop spans 14 amino acids. Between the trimmed V and J ends, which lost 3 bases and 2 bases, there was a span of 9 bases. From germline, CDR1 is LGHDT and CDR2 YNNKEL (reference sequence).

This clonotype was recorded a few times. The chain couples TRBV20-1 to TRBJ1-1; unclear D gene. Trimming took off 6 bases at V and 4 bases at J, with 21 bases between the two ends. This CDR3 has 15 amino acids. Germline CDR1 is DFQATT and CDR2 is SNEGSKA (reference sequence). CDR3 protein: CSAETGRADGTEAFF. CDR3 nucleotide sequence: TGCAGTGCAGAGACCGGGAGAGCAGATGGCACTGAAGCTTTCTTT.

This clonotype was seen a few times. The genes are TRBV25-1 and TRBJ2-3; D gene uncertain. Per germline, CDR1 MGHDK and CDR2 SYGVNS. V shed 5 bases and J shed 2 bases, with 5 bases lying between them. This CDR3 is 12 amino acids long. CDR3 sequence (DNA): TGTGCCAGCAGTACAATCACAGATACGCAGTATTTT. It is translated as CASSTITDTQYF.

Only one count was recorded for this clonotype. The chain carries TRBV20-1 and TRBJ1-2; D ambiguous. Looked up from germline, CDR1 is DFQATT and CDR2 is SNEGSKA (reference sequence). Trimming shortened V by 3 bases and J by 7 bases, and 15 bases separated the two germline ends. The CDR3 length is 13 residues. CDR3 DNA sequence: TGCAGTGCTAGCGGGCAGCCTGGCGGTGGCTACACCTTC. Translating gives CSASGQPGGGYTF.

This clonotype was counted many times. The rearrangement joins TRBV2 to TRBJ2-2; D is perhaps TRBD1 (6 bases). Germline-derived CDR1 and CDR2 are SNHLY and FYNNEI. This CDR3 has 12 amino acids. The V end lost 9 bases, the J end lost 7 bases, and 12 bases lay between the germline ends. CDR3 nucleotides: TGTGCCAGTCAGGGGACGGGCGGGGAGCTGTTTTTT. Amino acids: CASQGTGGELFF.